The TCR beta chain described here comes from a study of T-cell reconstitution after alpha-beta-depleted transplantation in children. For TCRbeta, the library was prepared with unique molecular identifiers. TCRdb used MiXCR to reprocess the PCR reads, holding one entry per CDR3 protein. This sample carries 250,000 to 300,000 distinct CDR3 sequences, almost 10% of them seen once, and the ten largest clones take around 9.1%. This CDR3 has 15 residues. Germline V gene data show CDR1 as MNHEY and CDR2 as SVGAGI. V was cut by 0 bases and J by 1 base, with 9 bases left in between. The V call is TRBV6-5, the J call TRBJ1-1; D might be TRBD1 (5 bases). Here the sequenced sample was PBMCs from the stem cell graft donor, taken from the stem cell graft. This TCR was recovered from a human donor who donated a stem cell graft to a child with SCID. This CDR3 is CASSYSVGANTEAFF. CDR3 nucleotides: TGTGCCAGCAGTTACTCAGTAGGGGCGAACACTGAAGCTTTCTTT.